This TCR beta chain was sequenced during a study of T-cell reconstitution after alpha-beta-depleted transplantation in children. The TCRbeta library was prepared with unique molecular identifiers. TCRdb reanalysed the PCR reads using MiXCR and keeps one entry per CDR3 protein. The top ten hold 0.79% of the sample, which has hundreds of thousands of distinct CDR3 sequences, around 13% seen once. The CDR3 is 15 amino acids. V lost 1 base to trimming and J lost 8 bases, with 16 bases between them. Germline V lookup: CDR1 SGHRS, CDR2 YFSETQ. The sample in question was PBMCs, obtained before TCRalphabeta/CD19-depleted stem cell transplant. The genes are TRBV5-1 and TRBJ2-1; TRBD2 is a possible D gene (6 bases). This clonotype originated in a girl aged 2 to 10 with congenital amegakaryocytic thrombocytopenia, due to receive a stem cell transplant. CDR3 sequence: CASSLLLEGGDEQFF. For the CDR3, the DNA is TGCGCCAGCAGCTTGTTATTAGAAGGAGGGGATGAGCAGTTCTTC.